This T cell receptor (beta chain) was sequenced in a study of blood T cell repertoires in COVID-19. Study information: The United States, Italy and Spain provided the acute and convalescent COVID-19 samples.

Authors' data handling: Cell counts per sample came from amplifying reference gene primers. Clones were sequenced by immunoSEQ multiplex PCR, and TCRdb holds only the in-frame ones, with some missing. D and trimming come from the DNA, and the V and J calls and clone size come from that table. Of around 32,000 clones in the sample, roughly 87% were seen once. Germline V gene lookup returns CDR1 SEHNR and CDR2 FQNEAQ (reference sequence). This CDR3 is 14 amino acids long. Trimming left V 1 base short and J 5 bases short, with 12 bases between. Sequencing was performed on peripheral blood. The sequence derives from an older man with active or convalescent COVID-19. The chain has TRBV7-9 and TRBJ2-7; D may be TRBD1 (5 bases). The chain's CDR3 is CASSLVSQVNEQYF. CDR3 DNA: TGTGCCAGCAGCTTAGTTTCACAGGTCAACGAGCAGTACTTC.